This T cell receptor (beta chain) was documented in a study of glioma-infiltrating T cells after dendritic cell vaccination. Generated by immunoSEQ multiplex PCR, the TCRdb table keeps only in-frame clones and is missing some. The sample contains about 99,000 clones, 80% to 90% of which appear only once. Trimming stripped 6 bases from V and 0 bases from J, with 15 bases between. The CDR3 is 15 amino acids. Germline CDR1 MNHEY, CDR2 SVGAGI. Here the sequenced sample was blood, taken before dendritic cell vaccination. The gene calls are TRBV6-5 and TRBJ2-7, with D perhaps TRBD2 (6 bases). This sequence was found in a human donor with glioblastoma. CDR3 sequence (DNA): TGTGCCAGCAGAATAAGGGACGGGAGCTCCTACGAGCAGTACTTC. Protein: CASRIRDGSSYEQYF.